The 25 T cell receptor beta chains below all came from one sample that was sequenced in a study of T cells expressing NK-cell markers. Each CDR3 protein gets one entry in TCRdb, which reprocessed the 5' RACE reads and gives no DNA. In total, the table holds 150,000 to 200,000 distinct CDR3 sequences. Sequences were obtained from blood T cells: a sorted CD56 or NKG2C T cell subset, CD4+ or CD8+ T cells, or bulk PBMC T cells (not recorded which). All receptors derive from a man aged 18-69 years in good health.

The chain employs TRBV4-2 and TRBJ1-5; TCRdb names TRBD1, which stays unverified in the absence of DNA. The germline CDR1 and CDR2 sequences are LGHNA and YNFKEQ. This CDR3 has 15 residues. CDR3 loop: CASSQEEGSRQPQHF.

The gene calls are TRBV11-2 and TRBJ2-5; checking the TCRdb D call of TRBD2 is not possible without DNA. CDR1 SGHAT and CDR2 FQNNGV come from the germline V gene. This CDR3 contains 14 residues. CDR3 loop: CASSLGAGREAQYF.

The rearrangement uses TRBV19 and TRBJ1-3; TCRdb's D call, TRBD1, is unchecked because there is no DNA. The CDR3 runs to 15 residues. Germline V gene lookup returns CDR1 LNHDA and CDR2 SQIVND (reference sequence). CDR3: CASSMGTASGNTIYF. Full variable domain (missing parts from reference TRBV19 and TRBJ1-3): DGGITQSPKYLFRKEGQNVTLSCEQNLNHDAMYWYRQDPGQGLRLIYYSQIVNDFQKGDIAEGYSVSREKKESFPLTVTSAQKNPTAFYLCASSMGTASGNTIYFGEGSWLTVV.

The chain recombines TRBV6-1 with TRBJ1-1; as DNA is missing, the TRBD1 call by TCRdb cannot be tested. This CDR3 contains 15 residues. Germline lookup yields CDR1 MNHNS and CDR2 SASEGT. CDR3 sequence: CASRLTPDYGPEAFF.

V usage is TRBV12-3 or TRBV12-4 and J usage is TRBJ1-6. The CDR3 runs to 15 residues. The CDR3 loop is CASSLASSYNSPLHF.

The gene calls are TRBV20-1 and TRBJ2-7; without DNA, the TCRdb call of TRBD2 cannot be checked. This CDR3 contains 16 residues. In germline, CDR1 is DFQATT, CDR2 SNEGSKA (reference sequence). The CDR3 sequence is CSALAGRGFRSYEQYF.

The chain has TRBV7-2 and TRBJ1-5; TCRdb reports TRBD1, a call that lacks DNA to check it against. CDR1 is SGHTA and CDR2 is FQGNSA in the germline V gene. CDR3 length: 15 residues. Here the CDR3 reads CASSSTGTENQPQHF.

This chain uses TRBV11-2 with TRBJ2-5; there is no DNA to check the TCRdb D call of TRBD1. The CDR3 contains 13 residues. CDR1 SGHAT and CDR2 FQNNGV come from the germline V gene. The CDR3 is CASSSGTEETQYF.

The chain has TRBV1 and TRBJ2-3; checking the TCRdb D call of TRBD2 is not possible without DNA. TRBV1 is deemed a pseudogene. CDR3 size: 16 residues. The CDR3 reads CTSSRRRAGEADTQYF.

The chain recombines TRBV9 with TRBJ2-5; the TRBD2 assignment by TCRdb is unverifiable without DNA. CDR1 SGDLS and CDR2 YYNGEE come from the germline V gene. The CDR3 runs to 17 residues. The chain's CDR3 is CASSRFAGLAKEETQYF.

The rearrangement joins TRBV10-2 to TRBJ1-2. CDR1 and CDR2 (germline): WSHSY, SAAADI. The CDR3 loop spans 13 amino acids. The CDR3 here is CASSESPQYGYTF.

CDR3: CASSRDRVSELAYEQYF. The chain carries TRBV28 and TRBJ2-7; TCRdb calls TRBD1, which cannot be checked without DNA. The V gene's germline CDR1 is MDHEN and CDR2 SYDVKM. This CDR3 region has 17 residues.

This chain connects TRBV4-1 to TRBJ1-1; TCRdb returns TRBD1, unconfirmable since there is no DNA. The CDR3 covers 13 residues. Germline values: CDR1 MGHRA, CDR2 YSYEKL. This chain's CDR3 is CASSQDPGYEAFF.

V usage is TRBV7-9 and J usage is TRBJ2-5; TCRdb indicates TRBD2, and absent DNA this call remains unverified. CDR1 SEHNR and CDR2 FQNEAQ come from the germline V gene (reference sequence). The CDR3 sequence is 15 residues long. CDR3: CASSPLLSGKETQYF.

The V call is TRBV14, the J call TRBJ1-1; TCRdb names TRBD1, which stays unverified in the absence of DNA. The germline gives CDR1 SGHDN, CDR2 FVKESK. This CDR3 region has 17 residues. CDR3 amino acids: CASSRPTGLGGNTEAFF.

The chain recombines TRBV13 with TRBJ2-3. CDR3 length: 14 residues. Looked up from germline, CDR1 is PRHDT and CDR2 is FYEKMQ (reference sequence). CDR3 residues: CASSSGLDTDTQYF.

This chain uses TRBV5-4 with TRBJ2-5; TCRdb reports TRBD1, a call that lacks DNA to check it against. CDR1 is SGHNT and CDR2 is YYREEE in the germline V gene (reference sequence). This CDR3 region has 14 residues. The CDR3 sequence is CASSSKQGRETQYF.

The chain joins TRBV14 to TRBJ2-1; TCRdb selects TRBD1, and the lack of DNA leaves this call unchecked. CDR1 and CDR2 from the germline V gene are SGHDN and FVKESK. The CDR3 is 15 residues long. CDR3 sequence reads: CASSQDPGRGNEQFF.

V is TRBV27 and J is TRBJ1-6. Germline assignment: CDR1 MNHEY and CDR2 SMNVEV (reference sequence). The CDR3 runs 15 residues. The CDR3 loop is CASSSSLGMHSPLHF.

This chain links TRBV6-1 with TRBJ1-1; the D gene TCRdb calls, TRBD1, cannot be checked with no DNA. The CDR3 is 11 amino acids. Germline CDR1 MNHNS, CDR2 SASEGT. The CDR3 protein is CASQWGQEAFF.

The CDR3 loop is CASSARDGKETQYF. The V and J genes are TRBV5-1 and TRBJ2-5; TCRdb reports TRBD1, a call that lacks DNA to check it against. The V gene's germline CDR1 is SGHRS and CDR2 YFSETQ. This CDR3 has 14 residues. The full variable domain, rest sourced from reference TRBV5-1 and TRBJ2-5, is KAGVTQTPRYLIKTRGQQVTLSCSPISGHRSVSWYQQTPGQGLQFLFEYFSETQRNKGNFPGRFSGRQFSNSRSEMNVSTLELGDSALYLCASSARDGKETQYFGPGTRLLVL.

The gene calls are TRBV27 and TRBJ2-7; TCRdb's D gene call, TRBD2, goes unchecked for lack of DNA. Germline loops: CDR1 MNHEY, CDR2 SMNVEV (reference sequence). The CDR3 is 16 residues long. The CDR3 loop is CASSPSLAELSYEQYF.

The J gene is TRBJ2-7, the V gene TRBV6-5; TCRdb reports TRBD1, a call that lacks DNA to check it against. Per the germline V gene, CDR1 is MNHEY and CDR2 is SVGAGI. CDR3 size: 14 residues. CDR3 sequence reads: CASSYQQGTYEQYF.

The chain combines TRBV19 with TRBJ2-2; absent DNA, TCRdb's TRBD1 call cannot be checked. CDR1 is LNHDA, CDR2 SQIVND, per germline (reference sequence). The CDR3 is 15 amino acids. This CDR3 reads CASSILAGGTGELFF.

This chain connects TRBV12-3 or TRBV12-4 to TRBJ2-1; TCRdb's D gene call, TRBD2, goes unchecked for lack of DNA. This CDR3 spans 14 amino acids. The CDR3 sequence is CASSPRGGLNEQFF.